The present T cell receptor (beta chain) was sequenced within a study of blood T cell repertoires in COVID-19. Deletions cut 0 bases from V and 6 bases from J, with 17 bases between. This CDR3 is built from 16 residues. The germline gives CDR1 MGHRA, CDR2 YSYEKL. The method was immunoSEQ multiplex PCR; TCRdb's version includes in-frame clones alone and lacks a portion of them. The sample has hundreds of thousands of clones, approximately 91% seen once. This chain connects TRBV4-1 to TRBJ1-1; a possible D gene is TRBD1 (5 bases). Sequencing was performed on peripheral blood. This receptor was obtained from a man aged 60-69 years who had recovered from COVID-19. DNA of the CDR3: TGCGCCAGCAGCCAAGATAATGGACGCCTCAGGGCTGAAGCTTTCTTT. Translation gives CASSQDNGRLRAEAFF.